Here is one T cell receptor (beta chain) with its context. This specimen comes from a study of blood T cell repertoires in COVID-19. Study summary: The samples span acute and convalescent COVID-19 from the United States, Italy and Spain. PBMCs, B-cell-depleted T cells, or T cells were the source of the cDNA or gDNA that made up the material.

The study drew participants aged about 18 to 95 years from 20 to 30 US areas. The table came from immunoSEQ multiplex PCR; TCRdb's copy has only in-frame clones and leaves some out. Of approximately 230,000 clones in the sample, 70% to 85% were seen once. The receptor was derived from a man aged 35 to 55 who had recovered from COVID-19. The source material was PBMCs or T cells enriched from blood (not recorded which).

The CDR3 nucleotides are TGCGCCAGCAGTCAAGAGCCCCGGACAGGGGGCATGGAGACCCAGTACTTC. Translation: CASSQEPRTGGMETQYF. This chain connects TRBV23-1 to TRBJ2-5; TRBD1 matches 11 bases. TRBV23-1 is marked as an open reading frame, function uncertain. This CDR3 has 17 residues. The V segment lost 2 bases and the J segment 5 bases; nucleotides outside the gene matches: 10.